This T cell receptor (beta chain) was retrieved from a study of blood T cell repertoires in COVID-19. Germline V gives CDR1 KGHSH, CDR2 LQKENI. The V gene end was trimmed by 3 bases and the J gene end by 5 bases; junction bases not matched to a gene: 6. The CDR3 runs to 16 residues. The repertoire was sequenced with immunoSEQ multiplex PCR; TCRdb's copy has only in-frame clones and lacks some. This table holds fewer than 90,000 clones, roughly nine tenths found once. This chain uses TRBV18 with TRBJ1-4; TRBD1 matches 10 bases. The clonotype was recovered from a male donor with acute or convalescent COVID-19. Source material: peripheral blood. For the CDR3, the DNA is TGTGCCAGCTCACCCCTCGGACAGGGGGGAAATGAAAAACTGTTTTTT. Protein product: CASSPLGQGGNEKLFF.